These 12 T cell receptor beta chains share one sample of origin, sequenced in a study of OX40 agonist ivuxolimab in advanced cancers. Clones were read by immunoSEQ multiplex PCR, and TCRdb kept only the in-frame ones, dropping some. The table lists around 22,000 clones, roughly nine tenths of them singletons, with 29% in the top ten. Sequences were derived from CD4+ or CD8+ T cells sorted from blood, sampled in a trial of the OX40 agonist ivuxolimab. The receptor source for this set is an adult with an advanced solid tumor such as melanoma, head and neck, liver or kidney cancer.

The CDR3: CASSFGGAPGEQYF. The DNA of the CDR3 is TGCGCCAGCAGCTTTGGGGGAGCCCCGGGTGAGCAGTACTTC. The chain joins TRBV5-1 to TRBJ2-7, with D tentatively TRBD1 or TRBD2 (5 bases each). The ends were cut back, 2 bases at V and 7 bases at J, with 16 bases in the middle. The V gene's germline CDR1 is SGHRS and CDR2 YFSETQ. The CDR3 is 14 residues long.

This chain links TRBV28 with TRBJ2-7; 11 bases map to TRBD2. In germline, CDR1 is MDHEN, CDR2 SYDVKM. After removal of 7 bases from V and 2 bases from J, the junction contained 4 bases not matched to a gene. This CDR3 region has 14 residues. The CDR3 reads CASIGTSGPYEQYF. In DNA, the CDR3 is TGTGCCAGCATCGGGACTAGCGGACCCTACGAGCAGTACTTC.

The chain employs TRBV27 and TRBJ2-5; D unclear. The germline V and J ends were trimmed by 4 bases and 4 bases, with 16 bases remaining between them. The germline gives CDR1 MNHEY, CDR2 SMNVEV (reference sequence). This CDR3 has 15 residues. CDR3 DNA: TGTGCCAGCAGTTACCGGCGGACGGGCCGAGAGACCCAGTACTTC. Protein: CASSYRRTGRETQYF.

The chain joins TRBV29-1 to TRBJ2-1; TRBD2 matches 9 bases. Germline lookup yields CDR1 SQVTM and CDR2 ANQGSEA. This CDR3 has 17 residues. The V and J ends lost 6 bases and 3 bases, in that order; junction bases with no gene match: 15. The CDR3 reads CSVDFSGRPEFYNEQFF. CDR3 nucleotides: TGCAGCGTGGACTTTAGCGGGAGACCAGAATTCTACAATGAGCAGTTCTTC.

CDR3 sequence: CASSQFTGVAYGYTF. CDR3 nucleotide sequence: TGTGCCAGCAGCCAGTTTACAGGGGTAGCCTATGGCTACACCTTC. This chain uses TRBV14 with TRBJ1-2, with TRBD1 matching 7 bases. Germline CDR1 and CDR2: SGHDN and FVKESK. The V segment lost 3 bases and the J segment 4 bases; nucleotides outside the gene matches: 8. The CDR3 extends over 15 amino acids.

CDR3 region: CASSAQGQERETQYF. The CDR3 bases are TGTGCCAGCAGCGCTCAGGGTCAGGAAAGAGAGACCCAGTACTTC. The rearrangement links TRBV9 to TRBJ2-5, with a possible D match to TRBD1 (5 bases). The CDR3 sequence is 15 residues long. V was cut by 3 bases and J by 4 bases, with 16 bases left in between. The germline V gene has CDR1 SGDLS and CDR2 YYNGEE.

The chain is built from TRBV27 and TRBJ2-1; 11 bases agree with TRBD1. J was trimmed by 7 bases and V by 2 bases; bases with no gene match: 4. The V gene's germline CDR1 is MNHEY and CDR2 SMNVEV (reference sequence). This CDR3 is 15 amino acids long. In DNA, the CDR3 is TGTGCCAGCAGTTTACGGGACAGGGGGAGAAATGAGCAGTTCTTC. Its protein product is CASSLRDRGRNEQFF.

V is TRBV19 and J is TRBJ1-2, with 9 bases lining up with TRBD1. The CDR3 runs to 14 residues. J was trimmed by 8 bases and V by 5 bases; bases with no gene match: 9. From germline, CDR1 is LNHDA and CDR2 SQIVND (reference sequence). The CDR3 DNA follows: TGTGCCAGTAGTCGGGGACAGGGCATGGAAGGCTACACCTTC. Translated, it gives CASSRGQGMEGYTF.

A few counts support this clone. The chain employs TRBV6-5 and TRBJ2-2, with D perhaps given as TRBD1 or TRBD2 (5 bases each). Germline V gene data show CDR1 as MNHEY and CDR2 as SVGAGI. CDR3 size: 13 residues. V was trimmed by 4 bases and J by 6 bases, leaving 9 bases between them. CDR3 coding DNA: TGTGCCAGCAGTTGGGGGAGCCCCGGGGAGCTGTTTTTT. This codes for CASSWGSPGELFF.

The J gene is TRBJ1-3, the V gene TRBV10-2; no definite D call. The V end was cut by 0 bases, the J end by 2 bases, with 14 bases between. This CDR3 comprises 17 residues. Per germline, CDR1 WSHSY and CDR2 SAAADI. The CDR3 nucleotides read TGCGCCAGCAGTGAGTCGACCGGGGTAATCGCTGGAAACACCATATATTTT. Amino acid sequence: CASSESTGVIAGNTIYF.

This chain uses TRBV27 with TRBJ2-1; D gene unclear. This CDR3 spans 13 amino acids. V lost 6 bases and J 2 bases, leaving 8 bases between the germline ends. The germline V gene encodes CDR1 MNHEY and CDR2 SMNVEV (reference sequence). The CDR3 reads CASSTRAYNEQFF. The CDR3 nucleotides are TGTGCCAGCAGCACCCGGGCCTACAATGAGCAGTTCTTC.

V is TRBV28 and J is TRBJ1-1, with D perhaps TRBD1 (6 bases). The V end lost 4 bases, the J end lost 3 bases, and 21 bases lay between the germline ends. The germline V gene encodes CDR1 MDHEN and CDR2 SYDVKM. This CDR3 has 17 residues. The CDR3 loop reads CASSYFATGNQDTEAFF. CDR3 nucleotides: TGTGCCAGCAGTTACTTCGCTACAGGGAATCAGGACACTGAAGCTTTCTTT.